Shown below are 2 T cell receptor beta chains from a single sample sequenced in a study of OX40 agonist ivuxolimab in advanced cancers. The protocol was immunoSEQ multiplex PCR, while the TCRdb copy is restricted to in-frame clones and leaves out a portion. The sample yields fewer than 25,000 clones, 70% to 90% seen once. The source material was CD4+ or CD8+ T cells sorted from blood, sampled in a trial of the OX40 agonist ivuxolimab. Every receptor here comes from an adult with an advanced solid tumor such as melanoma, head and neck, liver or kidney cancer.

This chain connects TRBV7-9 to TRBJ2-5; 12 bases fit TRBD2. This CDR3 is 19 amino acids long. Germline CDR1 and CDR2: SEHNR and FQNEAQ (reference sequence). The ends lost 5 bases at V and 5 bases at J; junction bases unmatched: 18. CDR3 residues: CASSRGTSGRILNRETQYF. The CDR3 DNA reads TGTGCCAGCAGCCGAGGGACTAGCGGGCGGATCCTAAACCGGGAGACCCAGTACTTC.

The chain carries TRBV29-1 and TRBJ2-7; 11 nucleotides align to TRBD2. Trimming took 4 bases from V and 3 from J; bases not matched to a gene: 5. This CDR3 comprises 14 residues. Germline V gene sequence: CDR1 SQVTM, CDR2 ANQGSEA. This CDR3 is CSVGLAGNNYEQYF. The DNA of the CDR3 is TGCAGCGTTGGACTAGCGGGGAACAACTACGAGCAGTACTTC.